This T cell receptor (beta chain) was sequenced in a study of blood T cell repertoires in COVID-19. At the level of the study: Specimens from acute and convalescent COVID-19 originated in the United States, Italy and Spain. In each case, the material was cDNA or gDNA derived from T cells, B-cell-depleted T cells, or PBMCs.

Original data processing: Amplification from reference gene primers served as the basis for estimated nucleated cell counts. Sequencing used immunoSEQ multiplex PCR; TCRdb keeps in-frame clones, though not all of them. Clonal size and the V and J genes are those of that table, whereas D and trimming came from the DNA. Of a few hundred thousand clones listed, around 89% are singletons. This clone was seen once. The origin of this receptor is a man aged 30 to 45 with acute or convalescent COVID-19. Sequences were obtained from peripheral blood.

The CDR3, as DNA: TGCAGTGCTAGTTCGGGTTACAATGAGCAGTTCTTC. This sequence encodes CSASSGYNEQFF. This chain joins TRBV20-1 and TRBJ2-1; D gene uncertain. CDR1 DFQATT and CDR2 SNEGSKA come from the germline V gene (reference sequence). This CDR3 has 12 residues. Deletions cut 3 bases from V and 4 bases from J, with 7 bases between.